This TCR beta chain was documented in a study of blood T cell repertoires in COVID-19. About the study: COVID-19 samples collected from the United States, Italy and Spain covered acute and convalescent phases. T cells, B-cell-depleted T cells, or PBMCs provided the cDNA or gDNA that served as material.

Methods used by the authors: Nucleated cell number was recorded as an estimate derived from reference gene primer amplification. Sequencing used immunoSEQ multiplex PCR; TCRdb keeps in-frame clones, though not all of them. V and J calls plus clone size are reproduced from that table; the DNA served to infer D and trimming. The table lists 200,000 to 300,000 clones, around 84% of them singletons, with about 2.3% in the top ten. The CDR3 has 15 amino acids. Germline CDR1 and CDR2: ENHRY and SYGVKD. V lost 3 bases to trimming and J lost 0 bases, with 11 bases between them. The receptor was derived from a man in his forties who had recovered from COVID-19. V and J are TRBV10-3 and TRBJ1-1; D not resolved. Sequencing was done on a sample of peripheral blood. CDR3 region: CAISDEGNMNTEAFF. The CDR3 coding sequence is TGTGCCATCAGTGATGAGGGAAACATGAACACTGAAGCTTTCTTT.